This entry describes one TCR beta chain. This record comes from a study of cytomegalovirus exposure and HLA in healthy donors. The PCR had 60 Vbeta and 13 Jbeta primers. Data came from immunoSEQ multiplex PCR; TCRdb stores just in-frame clones and leaves some out. The sample yields around 150,000 clones, less than 90% seen once. Looked up from germline, CDR1 is MNHNS and CDR2 is SASEGT. V shed 3 bases and J 6 bases; nucleotides not matched to a gene: 8. The CDR3 length is 16 residues. The chain carries TRBV6-1 and TRBJ2-1; 10 bases align to TRBD1. Sequences were obtained from PBMCs. The clonotype comes from a woman in her late teens or twenties in good health and CMV-seronegative. The CDR3, as DNA: TGTGCCAGCAGTGACGGGATGACAGGGGGCTTCAATGAGCAGTTCTTC. Its protein is CASSDGMTGGFNEQFF.